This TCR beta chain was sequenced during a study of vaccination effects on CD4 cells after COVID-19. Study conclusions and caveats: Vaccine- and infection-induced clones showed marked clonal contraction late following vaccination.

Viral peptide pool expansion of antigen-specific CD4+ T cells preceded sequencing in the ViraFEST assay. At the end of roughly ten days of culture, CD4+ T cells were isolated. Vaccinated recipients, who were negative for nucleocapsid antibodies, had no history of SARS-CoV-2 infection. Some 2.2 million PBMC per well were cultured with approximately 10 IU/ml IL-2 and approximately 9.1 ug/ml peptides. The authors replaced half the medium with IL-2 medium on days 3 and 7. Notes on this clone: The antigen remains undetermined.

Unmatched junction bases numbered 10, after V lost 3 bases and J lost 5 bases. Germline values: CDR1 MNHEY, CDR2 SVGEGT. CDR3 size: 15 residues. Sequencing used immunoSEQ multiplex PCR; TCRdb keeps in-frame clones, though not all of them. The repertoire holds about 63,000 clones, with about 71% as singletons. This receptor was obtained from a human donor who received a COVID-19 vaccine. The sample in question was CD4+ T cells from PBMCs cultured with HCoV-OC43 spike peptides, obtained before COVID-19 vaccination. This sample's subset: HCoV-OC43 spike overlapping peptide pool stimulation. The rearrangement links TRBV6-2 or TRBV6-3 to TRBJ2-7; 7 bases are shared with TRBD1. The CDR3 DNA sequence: TGTGCCAGCAGTTATCCCGCCAGGGGGATCGACGAGCAGTACGTC. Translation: CASSYPARGIDEQYV.